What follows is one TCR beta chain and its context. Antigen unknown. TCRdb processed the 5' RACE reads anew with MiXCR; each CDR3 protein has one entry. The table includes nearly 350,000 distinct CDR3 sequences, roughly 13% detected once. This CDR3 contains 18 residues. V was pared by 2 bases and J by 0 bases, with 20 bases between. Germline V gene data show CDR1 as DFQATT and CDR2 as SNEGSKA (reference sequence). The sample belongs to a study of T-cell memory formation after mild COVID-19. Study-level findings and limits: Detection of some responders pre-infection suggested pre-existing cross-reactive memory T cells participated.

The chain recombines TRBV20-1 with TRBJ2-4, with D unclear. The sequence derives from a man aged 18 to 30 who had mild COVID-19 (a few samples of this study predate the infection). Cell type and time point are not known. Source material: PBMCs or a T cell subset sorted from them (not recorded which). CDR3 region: CSARPMDPNHLAKNIQYF. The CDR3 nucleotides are TGCAGTGCTAGACCCATGGACCCTAATCATCTAGCCAAAAACATTCAGTACTTC.